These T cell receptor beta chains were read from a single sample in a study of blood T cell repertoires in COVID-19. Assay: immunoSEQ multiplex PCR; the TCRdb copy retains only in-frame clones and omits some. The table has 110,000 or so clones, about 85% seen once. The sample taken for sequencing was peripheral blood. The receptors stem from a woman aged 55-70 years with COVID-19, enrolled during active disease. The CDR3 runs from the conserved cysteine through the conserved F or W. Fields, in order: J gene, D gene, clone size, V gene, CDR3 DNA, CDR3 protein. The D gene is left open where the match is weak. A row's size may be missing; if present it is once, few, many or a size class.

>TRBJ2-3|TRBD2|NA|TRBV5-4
TGTGCCAGCAGCCCCACAAGCGGGGGGGATGGAGATACGCAGTATTTT
CASSPTSGGDGDTQYF
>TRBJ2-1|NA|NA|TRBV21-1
TGTGCCGTGAAGTGCGGGGGCCCATACAATGAGCAGTTCTTC
CAVKCGGPYNEQFF
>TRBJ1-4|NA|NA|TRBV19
TGTGCCAGTACAGCCCGTCGGGACATAACTAATGAAAAACTGTTTTTT
CASTARRDITNEKLFF
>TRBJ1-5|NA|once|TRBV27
TGTGCCAGCAGTTTAGCCAGAATCAATCAGCCCCAGCATTTT
CASSLARINQPQHF
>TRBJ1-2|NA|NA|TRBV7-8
TGTGCCAGCAGCTTAGTTGGAGGGCCCACTAACTATGGCTACACCTTC
CASSLVGGPTNYGYTF
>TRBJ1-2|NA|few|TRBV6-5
TGTGCCAGCAGGGCGGGTAACACAGCTAACTATGGCTACACCTTC
CASRAGNTANYGYTF
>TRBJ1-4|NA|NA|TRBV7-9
TGTGCAGGAAGAGCGGGGGGAAATGGAGAAAAACTGTTTTTT
CAGRAGGNGEKLFF
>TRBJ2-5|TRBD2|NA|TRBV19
TGTGCCAGTAGTCGGACTAGCGGGGGGCCGGAGACCCAGTACTTC
CASSRTSGGPETQYF
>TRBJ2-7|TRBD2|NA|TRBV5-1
TGCGCCAGCAGCTTGATCGGGGGGTCACGGGCCTACGAGCAGTACTTC
CASSLIGGSRAYEQYF
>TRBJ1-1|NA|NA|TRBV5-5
TGTGCCAGCATCCTACCGGGGGGCCGAACTGAAGCTTTCTTT
CASILPGGRTEAFF
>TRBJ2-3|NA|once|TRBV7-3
TGTGCCAGCAGCTTATCACTAGGAACAACAGATACGCAGTATTTT
CASSLSLGTTDTQYF
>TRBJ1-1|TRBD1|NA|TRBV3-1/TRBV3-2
TGTGCCAGCAGCGGGACAGGAGACGAAGCTTTCTTT
CASSGTGDEAFF
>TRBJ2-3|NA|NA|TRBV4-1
TGCGCCAGCAGCCAAGGCAGGGCGACAGATACGCAGTATTTT
CASSQGRATDTQYF
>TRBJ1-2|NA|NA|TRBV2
TGTGCCAGCAGTGAAGCTGAGGGCGTTGGCTACACCTTC
CASSEAEGVGYTF
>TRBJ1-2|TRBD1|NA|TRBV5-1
TGCGCCAGCAGCACCATCGACAGGGGCTATGGCTACACCTTC
CASSTIDRGYGYTF
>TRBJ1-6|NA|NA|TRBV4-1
TGCGCCAGCAGCCAAGATTTGAGGGAGTCAAGCTCCTATAATTCACCCCTCCACTTT
CASSQDLRESSSYNSPLHF
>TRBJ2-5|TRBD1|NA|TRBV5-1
TGCGCCAGCAGCTTGGCCCCCGGGACAGAAGAGACCCAGTACTTC
CASSLAPGTEETQYF
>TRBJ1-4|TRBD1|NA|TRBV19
TGTGCCAGTAACCCCCAGGGGACAGTGGATAGAAATGAAAAACTGTTTTTT
CASNPQGTVDRNEKLFF
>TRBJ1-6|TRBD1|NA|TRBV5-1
TGCGCCAGCAGCTTCGCGGCAGGGGGTACAAATTCACCCCTCCACTTT
CASSFAAGGTNSPLHF
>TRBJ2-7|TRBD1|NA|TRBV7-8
TGTGCCAGCAGCTTAGGGGGGACAGGGGCCGCCTACGAGCAGTACTTC
CASSLGGTGAAYEQYF
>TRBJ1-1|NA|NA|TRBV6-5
TGTGCCAGCAGTCTAGGAGGTCTAAACACTGAAGCTTTCTTT
CASSLGGLNTEAFF
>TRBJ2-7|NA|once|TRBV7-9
TGTGCCAGCAGTCTTAACACGGTCAGGGCAAACGAGCAGTACTTC
CASSLNTVRANEQYF
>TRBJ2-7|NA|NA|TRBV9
TGTGCCAGCAGGTCACCCGATACGAGCTACGAGCAGTACTTC
CASRSPDTSYEQYF
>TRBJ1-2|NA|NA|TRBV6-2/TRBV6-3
TGTGCCAGCAGTTACTCTAGACAGAGGACTAACTATGGCTACACCTTC
CASSYSRQRTNYGYTF
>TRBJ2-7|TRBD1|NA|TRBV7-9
TGTGCCAGCAGCAGGGACAGGGACGAGCAGTACTTC
CASSRDRDEQYF
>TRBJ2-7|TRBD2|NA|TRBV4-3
TGCGCCAGCAGCCAAGAGAGATTAGCGGGGTCCCAGTACTTC
CASSQERLAGSQYF
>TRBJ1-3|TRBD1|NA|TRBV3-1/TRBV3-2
TGTGCCAGCAGCCAAGGGGGCGTTAAGAAGCGCGGACAGGGCTCTGGAAACACCATATATTTT
CASSQGGVKKRGQGSGNTIYF